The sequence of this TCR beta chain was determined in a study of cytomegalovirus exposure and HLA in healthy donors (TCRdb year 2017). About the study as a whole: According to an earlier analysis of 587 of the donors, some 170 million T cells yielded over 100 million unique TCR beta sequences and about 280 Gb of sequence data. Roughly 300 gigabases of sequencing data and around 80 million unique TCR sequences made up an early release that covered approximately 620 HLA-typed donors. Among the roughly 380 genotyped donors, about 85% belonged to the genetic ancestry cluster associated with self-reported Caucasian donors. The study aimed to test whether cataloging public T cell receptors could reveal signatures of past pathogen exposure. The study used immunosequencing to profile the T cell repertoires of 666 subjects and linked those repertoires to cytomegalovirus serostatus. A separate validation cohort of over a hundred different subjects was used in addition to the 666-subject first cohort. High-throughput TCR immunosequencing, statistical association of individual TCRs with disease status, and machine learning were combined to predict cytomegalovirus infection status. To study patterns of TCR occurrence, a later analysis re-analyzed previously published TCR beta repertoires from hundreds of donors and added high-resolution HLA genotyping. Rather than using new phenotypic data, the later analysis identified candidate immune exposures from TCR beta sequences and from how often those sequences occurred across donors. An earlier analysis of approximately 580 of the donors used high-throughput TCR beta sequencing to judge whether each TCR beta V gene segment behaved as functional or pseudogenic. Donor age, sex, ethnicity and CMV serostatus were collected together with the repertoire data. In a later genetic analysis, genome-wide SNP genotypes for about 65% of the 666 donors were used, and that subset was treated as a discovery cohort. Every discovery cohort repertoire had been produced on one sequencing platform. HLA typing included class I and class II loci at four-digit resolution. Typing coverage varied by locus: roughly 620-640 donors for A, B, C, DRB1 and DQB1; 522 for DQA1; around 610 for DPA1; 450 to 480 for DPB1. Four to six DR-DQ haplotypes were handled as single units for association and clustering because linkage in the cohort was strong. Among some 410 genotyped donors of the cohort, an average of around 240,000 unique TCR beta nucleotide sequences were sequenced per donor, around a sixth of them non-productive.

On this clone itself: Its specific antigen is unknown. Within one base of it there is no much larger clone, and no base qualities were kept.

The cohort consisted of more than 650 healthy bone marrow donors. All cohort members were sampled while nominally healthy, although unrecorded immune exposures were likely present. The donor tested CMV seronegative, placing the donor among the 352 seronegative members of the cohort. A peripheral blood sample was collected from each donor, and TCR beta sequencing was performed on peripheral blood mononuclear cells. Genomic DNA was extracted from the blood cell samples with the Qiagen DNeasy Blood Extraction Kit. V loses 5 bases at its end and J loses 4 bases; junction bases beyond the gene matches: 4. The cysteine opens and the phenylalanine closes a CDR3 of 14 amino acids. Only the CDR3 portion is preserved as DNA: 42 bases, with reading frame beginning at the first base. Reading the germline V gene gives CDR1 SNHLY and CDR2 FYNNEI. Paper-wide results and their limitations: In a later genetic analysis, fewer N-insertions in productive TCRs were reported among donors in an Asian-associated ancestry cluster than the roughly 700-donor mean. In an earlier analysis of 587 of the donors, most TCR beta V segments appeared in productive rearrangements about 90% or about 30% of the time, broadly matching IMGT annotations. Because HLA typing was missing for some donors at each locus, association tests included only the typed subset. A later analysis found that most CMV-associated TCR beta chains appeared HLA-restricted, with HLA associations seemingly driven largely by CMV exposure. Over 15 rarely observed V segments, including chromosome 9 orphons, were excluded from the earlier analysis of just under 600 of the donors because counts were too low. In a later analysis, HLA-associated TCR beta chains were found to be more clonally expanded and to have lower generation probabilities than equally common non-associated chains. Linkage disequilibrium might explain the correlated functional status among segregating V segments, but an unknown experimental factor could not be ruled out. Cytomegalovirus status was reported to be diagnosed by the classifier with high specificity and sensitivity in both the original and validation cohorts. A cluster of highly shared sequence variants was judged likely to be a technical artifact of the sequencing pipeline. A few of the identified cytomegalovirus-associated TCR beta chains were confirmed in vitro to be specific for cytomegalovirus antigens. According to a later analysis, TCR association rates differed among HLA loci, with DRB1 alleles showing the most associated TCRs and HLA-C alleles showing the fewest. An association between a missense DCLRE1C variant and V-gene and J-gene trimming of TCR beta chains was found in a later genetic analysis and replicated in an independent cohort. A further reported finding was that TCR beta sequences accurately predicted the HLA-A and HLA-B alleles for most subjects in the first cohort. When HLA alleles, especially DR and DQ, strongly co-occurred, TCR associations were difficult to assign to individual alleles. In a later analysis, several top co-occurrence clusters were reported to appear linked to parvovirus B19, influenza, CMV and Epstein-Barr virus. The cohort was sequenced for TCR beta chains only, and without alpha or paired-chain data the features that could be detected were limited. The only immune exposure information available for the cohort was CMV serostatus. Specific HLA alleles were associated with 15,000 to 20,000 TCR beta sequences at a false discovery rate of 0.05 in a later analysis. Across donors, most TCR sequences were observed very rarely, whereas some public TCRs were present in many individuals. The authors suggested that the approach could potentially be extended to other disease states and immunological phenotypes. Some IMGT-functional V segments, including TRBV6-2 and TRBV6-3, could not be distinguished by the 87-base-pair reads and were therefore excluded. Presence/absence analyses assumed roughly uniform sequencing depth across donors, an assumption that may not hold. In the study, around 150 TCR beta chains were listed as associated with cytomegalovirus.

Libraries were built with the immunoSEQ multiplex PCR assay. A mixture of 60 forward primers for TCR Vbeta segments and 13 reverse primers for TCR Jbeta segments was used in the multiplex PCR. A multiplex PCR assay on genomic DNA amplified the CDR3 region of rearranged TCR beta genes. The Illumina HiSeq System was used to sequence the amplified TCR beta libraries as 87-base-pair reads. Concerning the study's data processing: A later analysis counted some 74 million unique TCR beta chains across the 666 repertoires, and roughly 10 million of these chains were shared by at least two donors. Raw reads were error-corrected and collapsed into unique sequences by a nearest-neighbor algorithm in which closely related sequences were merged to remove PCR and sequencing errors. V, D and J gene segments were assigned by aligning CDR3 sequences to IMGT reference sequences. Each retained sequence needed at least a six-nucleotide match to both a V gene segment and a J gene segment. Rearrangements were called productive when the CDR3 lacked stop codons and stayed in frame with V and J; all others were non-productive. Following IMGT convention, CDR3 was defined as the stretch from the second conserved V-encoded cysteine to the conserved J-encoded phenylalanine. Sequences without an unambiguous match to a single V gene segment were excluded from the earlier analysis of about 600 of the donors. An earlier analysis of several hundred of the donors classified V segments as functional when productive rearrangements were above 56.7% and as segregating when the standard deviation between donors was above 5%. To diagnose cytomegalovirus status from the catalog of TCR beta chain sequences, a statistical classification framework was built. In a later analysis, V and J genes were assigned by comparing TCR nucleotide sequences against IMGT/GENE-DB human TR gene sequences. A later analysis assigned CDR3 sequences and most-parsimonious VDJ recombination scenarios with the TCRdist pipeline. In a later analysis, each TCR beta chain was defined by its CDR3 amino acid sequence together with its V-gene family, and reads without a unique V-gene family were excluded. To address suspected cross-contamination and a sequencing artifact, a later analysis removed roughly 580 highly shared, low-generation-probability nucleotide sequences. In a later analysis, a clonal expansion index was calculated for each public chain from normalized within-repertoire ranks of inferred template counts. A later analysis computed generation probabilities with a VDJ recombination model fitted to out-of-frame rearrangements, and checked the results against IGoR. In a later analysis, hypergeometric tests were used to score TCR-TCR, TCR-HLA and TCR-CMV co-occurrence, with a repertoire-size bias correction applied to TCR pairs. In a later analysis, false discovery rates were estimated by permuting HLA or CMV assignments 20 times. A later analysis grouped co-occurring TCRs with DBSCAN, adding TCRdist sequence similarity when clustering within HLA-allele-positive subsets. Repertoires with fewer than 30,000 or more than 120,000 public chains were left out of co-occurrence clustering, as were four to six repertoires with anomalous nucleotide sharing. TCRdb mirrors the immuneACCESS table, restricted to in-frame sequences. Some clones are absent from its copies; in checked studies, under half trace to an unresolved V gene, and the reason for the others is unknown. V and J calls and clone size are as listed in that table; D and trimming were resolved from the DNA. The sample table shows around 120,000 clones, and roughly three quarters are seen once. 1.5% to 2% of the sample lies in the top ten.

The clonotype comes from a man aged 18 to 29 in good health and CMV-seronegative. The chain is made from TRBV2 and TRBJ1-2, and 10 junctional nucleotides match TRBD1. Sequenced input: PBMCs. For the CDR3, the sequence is CASSKGTGVYGYTF. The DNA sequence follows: TGTGCCAGCAGTAAAGGGACAGGGGTCTATGGCTACACCTTC. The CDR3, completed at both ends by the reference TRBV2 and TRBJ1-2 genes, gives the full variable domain EPEVTQTPSHQVTQMGQEVILRCVPISNHLYFYWYRQILGQKVEFLVSFYNNEISEKSEIFDDQFSVERPDGSNFTLKIRSTKLEDSAMYFCASSKGTGVYGYTFGSGTRLTVV.